This T cell receptor (beta chain) was recorded in a study of molecular identifiers for immune sequencing clone quantification. Trimming took 5 bases from V and 5 from J, leaving 17 bases between them. The CDR3 runs to 15 residues. In germline, CDR1 is MNHEY, CDR2 SMNVEV (reference sequence). Naive CD8 libraries were made from roughly 21,000 to 960,000 sorted cells, and they used 10%, 30% or 50% RNA. Sorting was used to obtain naive CD8 T cells (CD8+CD4-CCR7+CD45RA+). Findings and limits, study-wide: Over 99% of effector molecules, yet under 1% of naive-cell molecules, were held by clones above 20 RNA copies.

This clonotype appeared a few times. Antigen specificity is unknown. Previously published methods and listed TCR primers were used for the bulk TCR libraries. TCRdb re-called the PCR reads with MiXCR, one entry per CDR3 protein. The table lists about half a million distinct CDR3 sequences, around 23% of them singletons. The sequenced material came from naive CD8+ T cells from blood, with Jurkat cell RNA spiked in. Documented subset: FACS-sorted CD8+CD4-CCR7+CD45RA+ naive T cells. This sequence joins TRBV27 and TRBJ2-3; D gene ambiguous. This sequence was found in a human donor in good health. Some libraries in this study had Jurkat cell RNA spiked in. The CDR3 here is CASSPENGPEDTQYF. The CDR3 bases are TGTGCCAGCAGTCCCGAAAATGGACCGGAAGATACGCAGTATTTT.